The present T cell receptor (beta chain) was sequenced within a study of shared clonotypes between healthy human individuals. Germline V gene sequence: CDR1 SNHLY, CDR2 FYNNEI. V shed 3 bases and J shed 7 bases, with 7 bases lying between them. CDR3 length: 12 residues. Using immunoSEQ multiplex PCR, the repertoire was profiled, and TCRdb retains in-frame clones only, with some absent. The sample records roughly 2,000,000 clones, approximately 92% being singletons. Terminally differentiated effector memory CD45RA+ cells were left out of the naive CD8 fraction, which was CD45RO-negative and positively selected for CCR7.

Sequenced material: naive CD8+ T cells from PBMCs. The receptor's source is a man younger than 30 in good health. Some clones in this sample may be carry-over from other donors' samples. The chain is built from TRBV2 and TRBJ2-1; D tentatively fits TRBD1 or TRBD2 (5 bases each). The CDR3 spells CASSDWGNEQFF. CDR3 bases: TGTGCCAGCAGTGACTGGGGGAATGAGCAGTTCTTC.